These 19 T cell receptor beta chains were all obtained from the same sample, sequenced in a study of molecular identifiers for immune sequencing clone quantification. One entry per CDR3 protein, called by TCRdb with MiXCR from the PCR reads. The sample contains some 590,000 distinct CDR3 sequences, about 25% of which appear only once. Material for sequencing was naive CD8+ T cells from blood, with Jurkat cell RNA spiked in. Subset in this sample: FACS-sorted CD8+CD4-CCR7+CD45RA+ naive T cells. The receptors originated from a human donor in good health. Some libraries in this study had Jurkat cell RNA spiked in.

The chain couples TRBV2 to TRBJ2-7, with D possibly TRBD1 on 6 matching bases. The V end was cut by 7 bases, the J end by 6 bases, with 13 bases between. The CDR3 is 12 residues long. Germline values: CDR1 SNHLY, CDR2 FYNNEI. The CDR3 DNA reads TGTGCCAGCAAAACAGGGTTTGGCGAGCAGTACTTC. Its translation is CASKTGFGEQYF.

This clonotype was counted between two and nine times. CDR3 region: CAWSAGTYEQFF. Here the CDR3 DNA reads TGTGCCTGGAGTGCGGGAACTTATGAGCAGTTCTTC. The rearrangement uses TRBV30 and TRBJ2-1, with D possibly being TRBD2 (5 bases). V was pared by 1 base and J by 8 bases, with 9 bases between. This CDR3 comprises 12 residues. Germline CDR1 GTSNPN, CDR2 SVGIG (reference sequence).

This clonotype turned up a few times. V and J are TRBV5-6 and TRBJ1-1; D unclear. Deletions cut 0 bases from V and 0 bases from J, with 12 bases between. The CDR3 contains 16 residues. Per germline, CDR1 SGHDT and CDR2 YYEEEE. The CDR3 here is CASSLGRIGMNTEAFF. The DNA for the CDR3 is TGTGCCAGCAGCTTGGGAAGGATTGGAATGAACACTGAAGCTTTCTTT.

The J gene is TRBJ2-1, the V gene TRBV30; 7 bases line up with TRBD2. V lost 7 bases to trimming and J lost 6 bases; unmatched junction nucleotides: 12. The CDR3 contains 14 residues. From germline, CDR1 is GTSNPN and CDR2 SVGIG (reference sequence). CDR3 residues: CAFLGTTKTNEQFF. The CDR3 DNA sequence: TGTGCCTTCCTCGGGACTACAAAAACCAATGAGCAGTTCTTC. The variable domain in full, with the rest retrieved from reference TRBV30 and TRBJ2-1, is SQTIHQWPATLVQPVGSPLSLECTVEGTSNPNLYWYRQAAGRGLQLLFYSVGIGQISSEVPQNLSASRPQDRQFILSSKKLLLSDSGFYLCAFLGTTKTNEQFFGPGTRLTVL.

This clonotype was observed a few times. This chain joins TRBV21-1 and TRBJ2-7. TRBV21-1 is assigned pseudogene status. This CDR3 comprises 15 residues. CDR3 DNA sequence: TGTGCCAGCAGCAATCGGACCCTGAGCTCCTACGAGCAGTACTTC. As protein: CASSNRTLSSYEQYF.

V usage is TRBV20-1 and J usage is TRBJ1-5, with 8 bases that match TRBD1. The CDR3 sequence is 16 residues long. Losses at the gene ends were 1 base for V and 7 bases for J; bases not matched to a gene: 12. Germline lookup yields CDR1 DFQATT and CDR2 SNEGSKA (reference sequence). The CDR3 here is CSARASPDRGSQPQHF. The CDR3 bases are TGCAGTGCTAGAGCCTCCCCCGACAGGGGAAGCCAGCCCCAGCATTTT.

In this sample, this clonotype turned up many times. The genes are TRBV6-5 and TRBJ2-7; no definite D call. This CDR3 contains 13 residues. Germline CDR1 reads MNHEY; CDR2 reads SVGAGI. Trimming stripped 5 bases from V and 5 bases from J, with 13 bases between. The CDR3 region is CASSPLGWNEQYF. The CDR3 nucleotides read TGTGCCAGCAGTCCACTGGGGTGGAACGAGCAGTACTTC.

The chain employs TRBV20-1 and TRBJ2-5; TRBD1 agrees at 8 bases. The germline V gene has CDR1 DFQATT and CDR2 SNEGSKA (reference sequence). CDR3 length equals 13 residues. V lost 2 bases, J lost 5 bases, and 4 bases stayed unmatched. The CDR3 region is CSARTGGPETQYF. CDR3 sequence (DNA): TGCAGTGCTAGAACAGGGGGTCCTGAGACCCAGTACTTC.

J is TRBJ1-3 and V is TRBV7-9, with TRBD1 matching 7 bases. In germline, CDR1 is SEHNR, CDR2 FQNEAQ (reference sequence). The CDR3 sequence is 15 residues long. J was trimmed by 0 bases and V by 3 bases; bases with no gene match: 2. CDR3 DNA: TGTGCCAGCAGCTTGGCAGGGGGCTCTGGAAACACCATATATTTT. As protein: CASSLAGGSGNTIYF.

The chain couples TRBV11-2 to TRBJ2-7; TRBD2 aligns across 12 bases. V lost 0 bases and J lost 4; bases outside the gene matches: 1. CDR1 and CDR2 from the germline V gene are SGHAT and FQNNGV. CDR3 length: 15 amino acids. CDR3 DNA sequence: TGTGCCAGCAGCTTAGAGGGACTAGCGGGTTACGAGCAGTACTTC. It encodes CASSLEGLAGYEQYF.

Of note for this clonotype: A junction boundary mismatches the germline segment, possibly from a read error. The V call is TRBV24-1, the J call TRBJ2-3; the D is unclear. The CDR3 has 12 residues. CDR1 is KGHDR, CDR2 SFDVKD, per germline. CDR3 sequence: CATSDSTDTQSF. The CDR3, as DNA: TGTGCCACCAGTGACAGCACAGATACGCAGTCTTTT.

V and J are TRBV6-1 and TRBJ1-4; tentative D call: TRBD1 (6 bases). The V gene lost 2 bases and the J gene lost 3 bases, with 10 bases spanning the gap. Germline lookup yields CDR1 MNHNS and CDR2 SASEGT. The CDR3 covers 15 residues. CDR3 in amino acids: CASSERTASNEKLFF. For the CDR3, the DNA is TGTGCCAGCAGTGAACGGACAGCGTCTAATGAAAAACTGTTTTTT.

This clonotype has only one observation. The genes are TRBV15 and TRBJ2-5; D perhaps matches TRBD1 (6 bases). V was clipped by 3 bases and J by 14 bases, with 22 bases between them. Germline V CDR1 and CDR2: LNHNV, YYDKDF (reference sequence). The CDR3 consists of 14 residues. Here the CDR3 reads CATSSRDNLETNYF. For the CDR3, the DNA is TGTGCCACCAGCAGTCGGGACAACCTAGAGACCAATTACTTC.

This chain uses TRBV7-9 with TRBJ1-5, with D unresolved. The CDR3 is 15 amino acids. Germline-derived CDR1 and CDR2 are SEHNR and FQNEAQ (reference sequence). Trimming shortened V by 4 bases and J by 0 bases, and 10 bases separated the two germline ends. The CDR3 spells CASSSELDSNQPQHF. In DNA form, the CDR3 reads TGTGCCAGCAGCTCCGAGTTGGATAGCAATCAGCCCCAGCATTTT.

Many counts were recorded for this clonotype. The chain joins TRBV20-1 to TRBJ2-7, with TRBD2 identical over 7 bases. CDR1 is DFQATT, CDR2 SNEGSKA, per germline (reference sequence). This CDR3 has 14 amino acids. The V segment lost 0 bases and the J segment 4 bases; nucleotides outside the gene matches: 6. For the CDR3, the DNA is TGCAGTGCTAGAGATTTGCGGGAGCTTTACGAGCAGTACTTC. Its translation is CSARDLRELYEQYF.

The gene calls are TRBV2 and TRBJ2-7, with a tentative D call TRBD1 (6 bases). The V end lost 6 bases, the J end lost 2 bases, and 11 bases lay between the germline ends. Germline loops: CDR1 SNHLY, CDR2 FYNNEI. The CDR3 has 13 residues. The CDR3 DNA reads TGTGCCAGCAGGTGGACAGACACCTACGAGCAGTACTTC. The encoded protein is CASRWTDTYEQYF.

V and J are TRBV6-2 or TRBV6-3 and TRBJ1-1; the D is unclear. V was shortened by 2 bases and J by 0 bases, with 7 bases between the two germline ends. Germline V gene sequence: CDR1 MNHEY, CDR2 SVGEGT. The CDR3 is made up of 14 amino acids. The CDR3 DNA sequence: TGTGCCAGCAGTTACGGGCTGATGAACACTGAAGCTTTCTTT. Translating it yields CASSYGLMNTEAFF.

This clonotype came up once. A read error may be the cause here, since a much bigger clone is one base away. The CDR3 DNA reads TGCGCCAGCAGCCAATTGGAGGTTAGCGGGGGGAGCTACGAGCAGTACTTC. It translates to CASSQLEVSGGSYEQYF. This chain joins TRBV4-1 and TRBJ2-7, with 10 positions matching TRBD2. Germline trimming cut 2 bases from V and 3 bases from J; bases unmatched to any gene: 10. The CDR3 has 17 amino acids. From germline, CDR1 is MGHRA and CDR2 YSYEKL.

This clonotype turned up a few times. This chain joins TRBV7-9 and TRBJ2-2; 9 bases line up with TRBD1. The CDR3 is made up of 14 amino acids. Trimming cost V 5 bases and J 7 bases; bases outside gene matches: 5. The germline gives CDR1 SEHNR, CDR2 FQNEAQ (reference sequence). CDR3 sequence (DNA): TGTGCCAGCAGCATTGACAGGGGGAACGGGGAGCTGTTTTTT. This translates into CASSIDRGNGELFF.